Listed below are T cell receptor beta chains from one sample, sequenced in a study of regulatory T cells in long-lasting Graves disease. Using its own MiXCR run on the multiplex PCR reads, TCRdb lists one record per CDR3 protein. The table lists around 330,000 distinct CDR3 sequences, over 15% of them singletons, with 38% in the top ten. This sample comprised peripheral blood mononuclear cells (PBMCs), obtained at new diagnosis, from a patient treated with antithyroid drugs. The origin of the receptors is a female donor with Graves disease. CDR3s include the opening cysteine and the closing phenylalanine or tryptophan. The D gene is left open where the match is weak. A row's size may be missing; if present it is once, few, many or a size class.

j_call,d_call,clone_size,cdr3_length,v_call,cdr3_aa
TRBJ2-3,TRBD2,many,16,TRBV10-3,CAIRGLAGGLTDTQYF
TRBJ1-1,TRBD1,many,14,TRBV28,CASSVDRGHPEAFF
TRBJ2-7,TRBD2,many,15,TRBV5-5,CASSLAASGIYEQYF
TRBJ1-5,-,many,13,TRBV12-3/TRBV12-4,CASSPPRGQPQHF
TRBJ2-1,-,many,18,TRBV20-1,CSARDPGGQFRGYGEQFF
TRBJ2-2,TRBD2,many,16,TRBV27,CASSYRTSGNTGELFF
TRBJ2-1,-,-,12,TRBV27,CASGELLGEQFF
TRBJ2-4,TRBD2,-,17,TRBV19,CASSILAGGLAKNIQYF
TRBJ1-4,-,few,13,TRBV28,CASSLLQGEKLFF
TRBJ2-7,TRBD2,-,14,TRBV12-3/TRBV12-4,CASSLGGAAGEQYF
TRBJ2-1,TRBD1,many,16,TRBV3-1,CASSHEDRATYNEQFF
TRBJ1-5,-,few,16,TRBV18,CASSPYERQRGQPQHF
TRBJ1-6,-,many,16,TRBV6-1,CASSIHQGGSNSPLHF
TRBJ1-1,-,many,13,TRBV7-9,CASSLGDTTEAFF
TRBJ2-3,TRBD2,many,15,TRBV2,CASRRLATSTDTQYF
TRBJ1-1,-,many,14,TRBV6-5,CASSYSTENTEAFF
TRBJ1-1,-,many,13,TRBV3-1,CASSQDRATEAFF
TRBJ2-1,TRBD2,many,15,TRBV28,CASSRRLAGGGEQFF
TRBJ1-5,-,-,14,TRBV4-1,CASSQDEEAQPQHF
TRBJ2-1,TRBD1,many,16,TRBV6-1,CASSHDQGALGNEQFF
TRBJ2-1,-,many,13,TRBV12-3/TRBV12-4,CASNGDLWDEQFF
TRBJ2-5,-,few,16,TRBV6-2/TRBV6-3,CASSEYRGMRGETQYF
TRBJ2-7,TRBD2,many,16,TRBV11-1,CASSSRTSGKPYEQYF
TRBJ2-2,-,-,15,TRBV19,CASSVTGINTGELFF
TRBJ2-7,TRBD1,many,14,TRBV9,CASSLRQGSYEQYF
TRBJ2-2,-,few,14,TRBV5-1,CASSYDLTTGELFF
TRBJ1-1,-,many,15,TRBV19,CASSPRRVRFTEAFF
TRBJ1-1,-,-,15,TRBV19,CASRLWGRRNTEAFF
TRBJ2-2,-,-,14,TRBV7-9,CASSRQRNTGELFF
TRBJ2-1,-,-,17,TRBV6-2/TRBV6-3,CASSRTPGLGGYNEQFF
TRBJ2-1,TRBD2,-,16,TRBV29-1,CSVGLAGAATGFEQFF
TRBJ2-1,TRBD2,many,20,TRBV28,CASSLLVFRTSGSSYNEQFF
TRBJ1-3,-,-,15,TRBV12-3/TRBV12-4,CASSLTSGAGNTIYF
TRBJ1-2,TRBD1,many,12,TRBV12-3/TRBV12-4,CASTTGAYGYTF
TRBJ2-7,TRBD2,-,16,TRBV20-1,CSARDHLAGDPYEQYF
TRBJ1-2,-,many,13,TRBV18,CASSPARNYGYTF
TRBJ2-2,TRBD1,-,16,TRBV5-8,CASSLGGQGAGRELFF
TRBJ2-7,TRBD2,many,14,TRBV30,CAWARGGAPYEQYF
TRBJ2-5,-,many,16,TRBV15,CATSRDIGGRQETQYF
TRBJ2-1,-,many,14,TRBV5-1,CASSLTRGRPEQFF
TRBJ2-2,TRBD2,few,16,TRBV19,CASSITLAGITGELFF
TRBJ1-4,TRBD1,few,14,TRBV30,CAWRTGGAGEKLFF
-,TRBD1,many,13,TRBV7-2,CASSKDRGDWAFF
TRBJ1-1,-,many,15,TRBV10-3,CAISEKATLNTEAFF
TRBJ1-4,-,once,14,TRBV6-1,CASRRDIWNEKLFF
TRBJ1-6,-,many,13,TRBV11-3,CASSFGLDSPLHF
TRBJ1-6,-,-,14,TRBV13,CASSFRTGNSPLHF
TRBJ2-7,TRBD2,many,15,TRBV11-3,CASSSRGLDAREQYF
TRBJ2-3,TRBD2,-,16,TRBV13,CASSQGLAILTDTQYF
TRBJ2-3,TRBD2,-,16,TRBV9,CASSVGGSQVGDTQYF
TRBJ1-4,-,many,14,TRBV12-3/TRBV12-4,CASRPTGRNEKLFF
TRBJ1-3,-,many,15,TRBV5-5,CASSTDISSGNTIYF